A selection of T cell receptor beta chains follows, all from one sample in a study of cytomegalovirus exposure and HLA in healthy donors. Sequenced by immunoSEQ multiplex PCR; TCRdb stores in-frame clones only, minus some. The sample includes 80,000 to 100,000 clones, around 77% of them seen just once. Input material: PBMCs. Receptors originate from a man aged 35 to 55 in good health and CMV-seronegative. Both conserved end residues are part of each CDR3.

v_call	j_call	cdr3_length	cdr3_aa
TRBV5-1	TRBJ1-6	14	CASSLEGPNSPLHF
TRBV2	TRBJ2-7	12	CASRTVSYEQYF
TRBV30	TRBJ1-1	12	CAWSVQREAAFF
TRBV30	TRBJ2-1	14	CAWSVRGPYNEQFF
TRBV5-1	TRBJ2-1	12	CASSSDRGQQFF
TRBV10-2	TRBJ1-4	15	CASSETGGYNEKLFF
TRBV6-1	TRBJ2-1	13	CASSEVWGKEQFF
TRBV29-1	TRBJ2-7	12	CSVGQGAYEQYF
TRBV5-1	TRBJ2-5	14	CASSPGGQQETQYF
TRBV7-9	TRBJ2-7	12	CASSFVSSEQYF
TRBV30	TRBJ1-3	12	CALHSSGNTIYF
TRBV27	TRBJ2-1	15	CASSRGTGSYNEQFF
TRBV28	TRBJ1-1	17	CASSRYRGQGSKPEAFF
TRBV12-5	TRBJ1-1	10	CASRDTEAFF
TRBV15	TRBJ2-7	14	CATSRGTDSYEQYF
TRBV20-1	TRBJ1-1	11	CSAWQGAGAFF
TRBV19	TRBJ1-2	14	CASSQAQGAYGYTF
TRBV5-6	TRBJ2-7	15	CASSEDRDRGYEQYF
TRBV12-5	TRBJ1-1	12	CASSDGGTEAFF
TRBV7-6	TRBJ2-5	17	CASSPLAGESGQETQYF
TRBV19	TRBJ1-6	15	CASSIGQGMNSPLHF
TRBV6-6	TRBJ1-1	13	CASTEGRNTEAFF
TRBV6-5	TRBJ1-6	13	CASRRAGNSPLHF
TRBV7-3	TRBJ1-1	15	CASSLGDRGLSEAFF
TRBV2	TRBJ1-1	13	CASSEYRETEAFF
TRBV28	TRBJ1-6	16	CASSLAGPIYNSPLHF
TRBV5-4	TRBJ1-1	16	CASSLAGAGWNTEAFF
TRBV9	TRBJ2-2	17	CASSVGLAGGGTGELFF
TRBV11-3	TRBJ2-7	15	CASSLGGTGTYEQYF
TRBV7-9	TRBJ1-1	17	CASSSQGARNWNTEAFF
TRBV10-3	TRBJ2-3	17	CAISDIPGTGGTDTQYF
TRBV5-6	TRBJ2-7	13	CASSLVGNYEQYF
TRBV10-3	.	14	CAISDRQGENEQYF
TRBV28	TRBJ2-3	16	CASSLLSRGSTDTQYF
TRBV4-1	TRBJ1-1	14	CASNSGTGDTEAFF
TRBV2	TRBJ1-3	15	CASSEATGTGNTIYF
TRBV7-9	TRBJ2-3	15	CASSPDTPPTDTQYF
TRBV7-8	TRBJ1-4	14	CASSLLATNEKLFF
TRBV19	TRBJ2-7	14	CASSSGQGLYEQYF
TRBV10-3	TRBJ2-2	16	CAISGVTGGTTGELFF
TRBV7-9	TRBJ2-7	13	CASSLDRGYEQYF
TRBV27	TRBJ1-6	13	CASMGQRNSPLHF
TRBV11-2	TRBJ1-5	15	CASSPGGRGNQPQHF
TRBV23-1	TRBJ2-7	20	CASSQSSAGLQFEVCYEQYF
TRBV6-6	TRBJ2-3	15	CASSYSGGSTDTQYF
TRBV30	TRBJ2-7	14	CALTGTTDYYEQYF
TRBV5-4	TRBJ2-3	15	CASSSTGGDTDTQYF
TRBV10-3	TRBJ1-6	15	CAIRGESSYNSPLHF
TRBV4-1	TRBJ1-5	14	CASSQVGGDQPQHF
TRBV30	TRBJ2-7	13	CAWSKGTLYEQYF
TRBV29-1	TRBJ2-1	11	CSVEYYNEQFF
TRBV4-1	TRBJ2-7	14	CASSWASGSYEQYF
TRBV2	TRBJ2-6	18	CASKGTGWGLAGANVLTF
TRBV7-3	TRBJ2-2	15	CASSFSGTATGELFF
TRBV14	TRBJ1-1	15	CASSQGRQGTSEAFF